The clone carrying this T cell receptor beta chain was seen a few times. Its matching antigen is unknown. The data stem from a study of beta chain features in type 1 diabetes. Study results and caveats: Amplification by PCR could prefer shorter templates, with the same effect in patients and controls.

Per germline, CDR1 MDHEN and CDR2 SYDVKM. The V end was cut by 3 bases, the J end by 9 bases, with 11 bases between. The CDR3 is 12 residues long. The whole isolated RNA underwent reverse transcription, so sequencing captured expressed TCRB transcripts. The repertoire was sequenced with immunoSEQ multiplex PCR; TCRdb's copy has only in-frame clones and lacks some. The sample records under 150,000 clones, 6.9% being singletons. Purity exceeded 95% in all sorted populations. This chain links TRBV28 with TRBJ1-1, with D unclear. The sequence was obtained from a woman aged 25 to 39 in good health. The sequenced sample consisted of central memory CD4+ T cells from blood. The CDR3 region has the DNA TGTGCCAGCAGTTTGCCGCCTAGTAAAGCTTTCTTT. This encodes CASSLPPSKAFF.